The rows below give T cell receptor beta chains drawn from one sample of a study of blood T cell repertoires in COVID-19. TCRdb's table, derived via immunoSEQ multiplex PCR, lists solely in-frame clones and lacks some. The sample contains fewer than 500,000 clones, about 90% of which appear only once. Sequenced input: PBMCs or T cells enriched from blood (not recorded which). The origin of the receptors is a man aged 25 to 40 who had recovered from COVID-19. CDR3s include the opening cysteine and the closing phenylalanine or tryptophan. Fields, in order: CDR3 protein, CDR3 DNA, J gene, CDR3 length, clone size, D gene, V gene. The D gene is left open where the match is weak. Not every row has a clone size; where given, it reads once, few, many or a size class.

CASSQGTASSGNTIYF | TGCGCCAGCAGCCAAGGGACAGCGAGCTCTGGAAACACCATATATTTT | TRBJ1-3 | 16 | - | - | TRBV4-1
CAWSPGEETQYF | TGTGCCTGGAGCCCAGGGGAAGAGACCCAGTACTTC | TRBJ2-5 | 12 | - | - | TRBV30
CASSATGGRNEQFF | TGTGCCAGCAGTGCGACAGGGGGCCGCAATGAGCAGTTCTTC | TRBJ2-1 | 14 | once | TRBD1 | TRBV2
CAIRTESLNTEAFF | TGTGCCATTAGGACAGAAAGTTTGAACACTGAAGCTTTCTTT | TRBJ1-1 | 14 | - | - | TRBV10-3
CASSQLDREQPQHF | TGTGCCAGCTCCCAACTGGACAGGGAACAGCCCCAGCATTTT | TRBJ1-5 | 14 | - | TRBD1 | TRBV18
CASSPQGNVNTEAFF | TGTGCCAGCTCACCACAGGGGAACGTGAACACTGAAGCTTTCTTT | TRBJ1-1 | 15 | - | - | TRBV18
CAISGQGVNEQYF | TGTGCCATCAGCGGACAGGGGGTCAACGAGCAGTACTTC | TRBJ2-7 | 13 | - | TRBD1 | TRBV10-3
CASSDPAGGTDTQYF | TGTGCCAGCAGTGATCCGGCGGGGGGGACGGATACGCAGTATTTT | TRBJ2-3 | 15 | - | TRBD2 | TRBV2
CASSRDGPAGAAMNTEAFF | TGTGCCAGTAGTAGAGACGGCCCGGCGGGGGCCGCGATGAACACTGAAGCTTTCTTT | TRBJ1-1 | 19 | - | - | TRBV19
CASSQTAGGNTIYF | TGTGCCAGCAGCCAAACGGCGGGCGGAAACACCATATATTTT | TRBJ1-3 | 14 | - | - | TRBV7-3
CASSLVPMGGYTF | TGTGCCAGCAGCTTAGTACCGATGGGCGGCTACACCTTC | TRBJ1-2 | 13 | few | - | TRBV7-2
CATSPAGQGLGEKLFF | TGTGCCACCAGCCCCGCGGGACAGGGCTTGGGTGAAAAACTGTTTTTT | TRBJ1-4 | 16 | - | TRBD1 | TRBV15
CASSLEPHREWSSGNTIYF | TGTGCCAGCAGCTTAGAGCCCCACAGGGAATGGAGCTCTGGAAACACCATATATTTT | TRBJ1-3 | 19 | - | - | TRBV7-9
CASSSGAGNTIYF | TGCGCCAGCAGCTCAGGGGCTGGAAACACCATATATTTT | TRBJ1-3 | 13 | - | - | TRBV5-1
CASSYDVPRADTQYF | TGTGCCAGCAGTTACGATGTCCCCAGGGCTGATACGCAGTATTTT | TRBJ2-3 | 15 | - | - | TRBV6-5
CASSPFGQFMNTEAFF | TGTGCCAGCAGTCCGTTTGGACAGTTCATGAACACTGAAGCTTTCTTT | TRBJ1-1 | 16 | - | - | TRBV27
CATSREASASYNEQFF | TGTGCCACCAGCAGAGAGGCTAGCGCTTCCTACAATGAGCAGTTCTTC | TRBJ2-1 | 16 | - | - | TRBV15
CATWADTQYF | TGTGCCACCTGGGCGGATACGCAGTATTTT | TRBJ2-3 | 10 | - | - | TRBV6-6
CASGPFHEQYF | TGTGCCAGCGGGCCTTTCCACGAGCAGTACTTC | TRBJ2-7 | 11 | - | - | TRBV9
CASSDTRGYYGYTF | TGCGCCAGCAGTGACACCAGGGGGTACTATGGCTACACCTTC | TRBJ1-2 | 14 | - | TRBD1 | TRBV10-2
CASSPGEGAYNEQFF | TGTGCCAGCTCACCAGGCGAGGGAGCATACAATGAGCAGTTCTTC | TRBJ2-1 | 15 | - | - | TRBV18
CAISPGGHQPQHF | TGTGCCATCAGCCCAGGGGGCCATCAGCCCCAGCATTTT | TRBJ1-5 | 13 | once | TRBD1 | TRBV10-3
CASSVDRATYGYTF | TGTGCCAGCTCAGTAGACAGGGCCACTTATGGCTACACCTTC | TRBJ1-2 | 14 | - | TRBD1 | TRBV18
CASSPSPAGFTDTQYF | TGTGCCAGCAGCCCCTCTCCAGCGGGGTTCACAGATACGCAGTATTTT | TRBJ2-3 | 16 | - | TRBD2 | TRBV13
CASSPLGQGAGGYTF | TGTGCCAGCAGCCCCCTAGGACAGGGGGCAGGTGGCTACACCTTC | TRBJ1-2 | 15 | - | TRBD1 | TRBV3-1/TRBV3-2
CASSKPGQGRFEQYF | TGTGCCAGCAGCAAACCGGGACAGGGGCGGTTCGAGCAGTACTTC | TRBJ2-7 | 15 | - | TRBD1 | TRBV28
CASSLGRGEAFF | TGTGCCAGCAGTTTGGGTAGGGGAGAAGCTTTCTTT | TRBJ1-1 | 12 | few | - | TRBV12-3/TRBV12-4
CASSFGPSYEQYF | TGTGCCAGCTCTTTCGGTCCCTCCTACGAGCAGTACTTC | TRBJ2-7 | 13 | - | - | TRBV11-3
CASSAKRTGELFF | TGCGCCAGCAGTGCTAAGAGGACCGGGGAGCTGTTTTTT | TRBJ2-2 | 13 | - | - | TRBV10-1
CASSFVQSNTEAFF | TGTGCCAGCAGCTTCGTTCAGTCGAACACTGAAGCTTTCTTT | TRBJ1-1 | 14 | - | - | TRBV7-2
CASSPFSPGSKNIQYF | TGTGCCAGCAGTCCTTTCTCCCCGGGGTCCAAAAACATTCAGTACTTC | TRBJ2-4 | 16 | - | - | TRBV3-1/TRBV3-2
CASSQGRDLSLEKLFF | TGTGCCAGCAGCCAGGGCAGGGATCTGAGCTTGGAAAAACTGTTTTTT | TRBJ1-4 | 16 | once | - | TRBV3-1/TRBV3-2
CASIIDRVGAQPQHF | TGTGCCAGCATTATCGACAGGGTTGGCGCTCAGCCCCAGCATTTT | TRBJ1-5 | 15 | - | TRBD1 | TRBV2
CASSPTSGTGIDTIYF | TGTGCCAGCTCACCAACATCTGGGACAGGGATAGACACCATATATTTT | TRBJ1-3 | 16 | - | TRBD1 | TRBV18
CSVEEAGGGGYTF | TGCAGCGTTGAAGAGGCGGGCGGTGGTGGCTACACCTTC | TRBJ1-2 | 13 | - | - | TRBV29-1
CASSQRTVDYGYTF | TGTGCCAGCAGCCAAAGGACAGTGGATTATGGCTACACCTTC | TRBJ1-2 | 14 | - | - | TRBV4-2
CASSVGSTTDTQYF | TGTGCCAGCAGCGTAGGAAGCACCACAGATACGCAGTATTTT | TRBJ2-3 | 14 | - | - | TRBV9
CAWSRQGGSNQPQHF | TGTGCCTGGAGTCGACAGGGGGGGAGCAATCAGCCCCAGCATTTT | TRBJ1-5 | 15 | - | TRBD1 | TRBV30
CASSSSRSLSYEQYF | TGTGCCAGTAGCTCTAGTCGGTCCCTATCCTACGAGCAGTACTTC | TRBJ2-7 | 15 | - | - | TRBV19
CASSLGRGRDTEAFF | TGCGCCAGCAGCTTGGGGCGGGGCAGGGACACTGAAGCTTTCTTT | TRBJ1-1 | 15 | - | - | TRBV5-1
CASSSVAGNLAPLHF | TGTGCCAGCAGCTCCGTGGCAGGGAATTTGGCACCCCTCCACTTT | TRBJ1-6 | 15 | - | - | TRBV9
CASSVGQGGKVSHGYTF | TGTGCCAGCAGCGTTGGACAGGGGGGTAAAGTAAGTCATGGCTACACCTTC | TRBJ1-2 | 17 | few | TRBD1 | TRBV9
CASRGLATGELFF | TGTGCCAGCAGGGGACTAGCCACCGGGGAGCTGTTTTTT | TRBJ2-2 | 13 | - | TRBD2 | TRBV25-1
CASSPRQSYSYEQYF | TGTGCCAGCAGCCCAAGACAGAGTTATAGTTACGAGCAGTACTTC | TRBJ2-7 | 15 | - | - | TRBV11-3
CASSRGSANYGYTF | TGTGCCAGTAGCAGGGGTTCGGCTAACTATGGCTACACCTTC | TRBJ1-2 | 14 | - | - | TRBV19
CATWTAGAYEQYF | TGTGCCACTTGGACGGCGGGGGCATACGAGCAGTACTTC | TRBJ2-7 | 13 | - | - | TRBV7-9
CASSSAGEKLFF | TGCGCCAGCAGCTCGGCGGGTGAAAAACTGTTTTTT | TRBJ1-4 | 12 | - | - | TRBV5-1
CASSRDRGTEAFF | TGTGCCAGCAGCCGCGACAGGGGGACTGAAGCTTTCTTT | TRBJ1-1 | 13 | once | TRBD1 | TRBV5-5
CASSIRQATDGEAFF | TGTGCCAGTAGTATAAGACAGGCAACCGATGGTGAAGCTTTCTTT | TRBJ1-1 | 15 | - | - | TRBV19
CASSVSGTGGFEQYF | TGTGCCAGTAGTGTATCCGGGACAGGGGGGTTCGAGCAGTACTTC | TRBJ2-7 | 15 | - | TRBD1 | TRBV19
CASSIQVQTRNQPQHF | TGTGCCAGTAGTATACAGGTCCAAACCCGCAATCAGCCCCAGCATTTT | TRBJ1-5 | 16 | once | - | TRBV19
CASSPQGDQPQHF | TGCGCCAGCAGTCCCCAGGGGGATCAGCCCCAGCATTTT | TRBJ1-5 | 13 | few | TRBD1 | TRBV10-1
CASSPYYTLPYEQYF | TGTGCCAGCAGCCCTTACTACACGTTACCCTACGAGCAGTACTTC | TRBJ2-7 | 15 | few | - | TRBV3-1/TRBV3-2
CASTDPRQGGTEAFF | TGCGCCAGCACTGATCCGCGACAGGGGGGTACTGAAGCTTTCTTT | TRBJ1-1 | 15 | once | TRBD1 | TRBV5-1
CASSQAPGSAFF | TGTGCCAGCAGCCAGGCCCCGGGGTCCGCTTTCTTT | TRBJ1-1 | 12 | - | - | TRBV14
CASSLGLREAFF | TGTGCCAGCAGCTTAGGTCTGAGGGAAGCTTTCTTT | TRBJ1-1 | 12 | - | - | TRBV7-2
CAGKTGMNTEAFF | TGTGCCGGAAAGACAGGAATGAACACTGAAGCTTTCTTT | TRBJ1-1 | 13 | - | - | TRBV6-5
CASTSRLAGTLLREQYF | TGCGCCAGCACCTCGAGACTAGCGGGGACGCTCCTACGAGAGCAGTACTTC | TRBJ2-7 | 17 | - | TRBD2 | TRBV10-2
CASRTGGQETQYF | TGTGCCAGCAGGACAGGGGGTCAAGAGACCCAGTACTTC | TRBJ2-5 | 13 | once | TRBD1 | TRBV27
CASSLGGNTEAFF | TGTGCCAGCAGCTTAGGGGGGAACACTGAAGCTTTCTTT | TRBJ1-1 | 13 | - | - | TRBV5-5